This T cell receptor beta chain was recovered during a study of cytomegalovirus exposure and HLA in healthy donors. The repertoire was sequenced with immunoSEQ multiplex PCR; TCRdb's copy has only in-frame clones and lacks some. The data contain over 110,000 clones, 84% of them singletons. This CDR3 contains 15 residues. V dropped 2 bases and J dropped 5; count of bases not matched to a gene: 0. Per the germline V gene, CDR1 is MRHNA and CDR2 is SNTAGT. The TCR was taken from a woman younger than 45 in good health and CMV-seronegative. Sequencing input: PBMCs. V usage is TRBV6-4 and J usage is TRBJ2-3; 14 bases agree with TRBD2. The CDR3 nucleotides read TGTGCCAGCAGTGACGGGACTAGCGGGGGAGATACGCAGTATTTT. Translated: CASSDGTSGGDTQYF.